A single sample is the source of the 9 T cell receptor beta chains below, sequenced in a study of identical twins (dated by TCRdb to the mid-2010s). Receptor libraries were prepared by 5' RACE. Reads for this sample came from an Illumina HiSeq 2000. TCRdb reworked the public reads: Q25 trimming with fastp, MiXCR clone assembly, productive beta chains retained. Identical CDR3 proteins give one entry, which carries the most common genes and DNA. The sample yields 200,000 to 250,000 distinct CDR3 sequences; about 7.5% were counted once. The ten largest make up less than 2.5% of the sample. The same sample was also used in a study of yellow fever vaccine responses in identical twins.

The sequenced sample was memory (CD45RO+) T cells sorted from blood. What the cell subset or site label conveys for this sample: CD45RO+ enriched T cells. Receptors originate from a woman aged 18-29 years in good health.

This clonotype appeared many times. The gene calls are TRBV12-3 or TRBV12-4 and TRBJ2-7; D is ambiguous. Trimming cost V 6 bases and J 2 bases, with 11 bases left between them. The CDR3 contains 13 residues. CDR3 sequence (DNA): TGTGCCAGCAGCCCTCCGGTCGCCTACGAGCAGTACTTC. Protein: CASSPPVAYEQYF.

This clonotype was found many times. The chain carries TRBV12-3 or TRBV12-4 and TRBJ2-7; the D is unclear. With 4 bases removed from V and 4 bases from J, the gap between germline ends came to 17 bases. The CDR3 consists of 15 residues. CDR3 bases: TGTGCCAGCAGTTCTAGGGCCGCTCAAGGATACGAGCAGTACTTC. Residues: CASSSRAAQGYEQYF.

This clonotype has ten or more counts. The rearrangement joins TRBV5-1 to TRBJ2-1, with 15 bases identical to TRBD2. J was trimmed by 2 bases and V by 2 bases; bases with no gene match: 5. The CDR3 has 18 amino acids. Germline V gene lookup returns CDR1 SGHRS and CDR2 YFSETQ. The CDR3 reads CASSFGTSGRQTYNEQFF. CDR3 bases: TGCGCCAGCAGCTTCGGGACTAGCGGGAGGCAGACCTACAATGAGCAGTTCTTC.

The chain links TRBV6-2 or TRBV6-3 to TRBJ2-2; 8 bases match TRBD1. The CDR3 is 15 residues long. Trimming removed 6 bases from V and 3 bases from J; junction bases left unmatched: 6. The V gene's germline CDR1 is MNHEY and CDR2 SVGEGT. The DNA for the CDR3 is TGTGCCAGCAGGCCCGGCAGGGGGCACACCGGGGAGCTGTTTTTT. Translating gives CASRPGRGHTGELFF.

The J gene is TRBJ2-5, the V gene TRBV2, with 7 bases aligning to TRBD1. CDR3 length: 13 residues. Trimming at V came to 7 bases and at J to 5 bases, leaving 7 bases not matched to a gene. Germline CDR1 and CDR2: SNHLY and FYNNEI. In DNA, the CDR3 is TGTGCCAGCACCTACAGGGGCGGGGAGACCCAGTACTTC. It codes for CASTYRGGETQYF.

This clonotype was seen a few times. The chain is built from TRBV5-4 and TRBJ2-1; 12 nucleotides agree with TRBD2. V was pared by 2 bases and J by 1 base, with 13 bases of the junction left unmatched. CDR3 size: 20 residues. Per germline, CDR1 SGHNT and CDR2 YYREEE (reference sequence). In nucleotides, the CDR3 is TGTGCCAGCAGCTTTCTGGGGACTAGCGGGTTCGCCGATTCCTACAATGAGCAGTTCTTC. The encoded protein is CASSFLGTSGFADSYNEQFF.

The sample holds many counts of this clonotype. The V call is TRBV10-3, the J call TRBJ2-1; D might be TRBD2 (7 bases). The V end was cut by 2 bases, the J end by 6 bases, with 14 bases between. This CDR3 comprises 15 residues. From germline, CDR1 is ENHRY and CDR2 SYGVKD. The CDR3 region is CAISERGGQGNEQFF. In DNA, the CDR3 is TGTGCCATCAGTGAGAGGGGGGGCCAGGGCAATGAGCAGTTCTTC.

This clonotype was observed a few times. This chain uses TRBV28 with TRBJ1-1; 7 bases match TRBD1. Losses at the gene ends were 3 bases for V and 6 bases for J; bases not matched to a gene: 7. This CDR3 has 14 amino acids. Germline V CDR1 and CDR2: MDHEN, SYDVKM. The CDR3: CASSLFRQGAEAFF. Written as DNA, the CDR3 is TGTGCCAGCAGTTTGTTCAGGCAGGGGGCTGAAGCTTTCTTT.

The chain couples TRBV4-1 to TRBJ2-4, with a tentative D call TRBD1 (6 bases). This CDR3 has 17 residues. CDR1 is MGHRA and CDR2 is YSYEKL in the germline V gene. Trimming took off 0 bases at V and 0 bases at J, with 12 bases between the two ends. CDR3 amino acids: CASSQDAGVKAKNIQYF. The DNA of the CDR3 is TGCGCCAGCAGCCAAGATGCAGGGGTAAAAGCCAAAAACATTCAGTACTTC.